These T cell receptor beta chains were read from a single sample in a study of identical twins. Each CDR3 protein is one row after TCRdb ran MiXCR on the 5' RACE reads. Found here are roughly 570,000 distinct CDR3 sequences, 9.6% of them singletons; the top ten hold roughly 3%. These data also formed part of another study, on yellow fever vaccine responses in identical twins.

Sequencing used PBMCs. The origin of the receptors is a young woman in good health. The CDR3 runs from the conserved cysteine through the conserved F or W.

J gene: TRBJ2-1
V gene: TRBV29-1
CDR3 protein: CSVVPSHAGNEQFF

J gene: TRBJ2-3
V gene: TRBV9
CDR3 protein: CASSREGSGTDTQYF

J gene: TRBJ1-2
V gene: TRBV7-3
CDR3 protein: CASSFNGGGYTF

J gene: TRBJ2-7
V gene: TRBV20-1
CDR3 protein: CSAHRAYEQYF

J gene: TRBJ2-3
V gene: TRBV7-7
CDR3 protein: CASSLARTESTDTQYF

J gene: TRBJ1-3
V gene: TRBV12-3/TRBV12-4
CDR3 protein: CASSLGTVNSGNTIYF

J gene: TRBJ2-5
V gene: TRBV7-2
CDR3 protein: CASRKRAAGVGETQYF

J gene: TRBJ2-3
V gene: TRBV6-4
CDR3 protein: CASSDKAGGSDTQYF

J gene: TRBJ2-1
V gene: TRBV6-4
CDR3 protein: CASSDSSGPYNEQFF

J gene: TRBJ1-5
V gene: TRBV12-3/TRBV12-4
CDR3 protein: CASSSWDRGRNQPQHF

J gene: TRBJ2-7
V gene: TRBV20-1
CDR3 protein: CSARAGSYEQYF

J gene: TRBJ1-6
V gene: TRBV7-9
CDR3 protein: CASRTAGHGGSPLHF

J gene: TRBJ1-5
V gene: TRBV7-8
CDR3 protein: CASSDWTGNQPQHF

J gene: TRBJ2-7
V gene: TRBV3-1
CDR3 protein: CASSQDSSGSFTYEQYF

J gene: TRBJ2-2
V gene: TRBV28
CDR3 protein: CASSLVLKGTGELFF

J gene: TRBJ2-7
V gene: TRBV7-9
CDR3 protein: CASSPGLAGSRSYEQYF

J gene: TRBJ2-7
V gene: TRBV20-1
CDR3 protein: CSTETETRQYF

J gene: TRBJ2-3
V gene: TRBV28
CDR3 protein: CASRPSYPQTDTQYF

J gene: TRBJ2-4
V gene: TRBV10-3
CDR3 protein: CAISRDSPLLAKNIQYF

J gene: TRBJ1-1
V gene: TRBV12-3/TRBV12-4
CDR3 protein: CASTRDRSLSEAFF

J gene: TRBJ2-7
V gene: TRBV29-1
CDR3 protein: CSVDAGVKGLAGGEQYF

J gene: TRBJ2-4
V gene: TRBV4-2
CDR3 protein: CASSQELATGGDIQYF

J gene: TRBJ2-1
V gene: TRBV5-1
CDR3 protein: CASSLLPSGDNEQFF

J gene: TRBJ2-5
V gene: TRBV24-1
CDR3 protein: CATSDPPGTSVGETQYF